This T cell receptor (beta chain) was found in a study of identical twins. Study-wide points: Surplus twin overlap in beta out-of-frame sequences was less pronounced.

TCRdb used MiXCR to reprocess the 5' RACE reads, holding one entry per CDR3 protein. This table holds about 690,000 distinct CDR3 sequences, roughly 6% found once. CDR3 size: 15 residues. J was trimmed by 2 bases and V by 6 bases; bases with no gene match: 5. Germline values: CDR1 MNHNS, CDR2 SASEGT. About this clonotype: Its antigen is currently unknown.

The receptor's source is a young man in good health. The gene calls are TRBV6-1 and TRBJ2-3; TRBD1 aligns across 10 bases. The sample comprised naive T cells sorted from blood. The CDR3 loop reads CASRSGQGVTDTQYF. In DNA, the CDR3 is TGTGCCAGCAGGTCAGGACAGGGGGTCACAGATACGCAGTATTTT.